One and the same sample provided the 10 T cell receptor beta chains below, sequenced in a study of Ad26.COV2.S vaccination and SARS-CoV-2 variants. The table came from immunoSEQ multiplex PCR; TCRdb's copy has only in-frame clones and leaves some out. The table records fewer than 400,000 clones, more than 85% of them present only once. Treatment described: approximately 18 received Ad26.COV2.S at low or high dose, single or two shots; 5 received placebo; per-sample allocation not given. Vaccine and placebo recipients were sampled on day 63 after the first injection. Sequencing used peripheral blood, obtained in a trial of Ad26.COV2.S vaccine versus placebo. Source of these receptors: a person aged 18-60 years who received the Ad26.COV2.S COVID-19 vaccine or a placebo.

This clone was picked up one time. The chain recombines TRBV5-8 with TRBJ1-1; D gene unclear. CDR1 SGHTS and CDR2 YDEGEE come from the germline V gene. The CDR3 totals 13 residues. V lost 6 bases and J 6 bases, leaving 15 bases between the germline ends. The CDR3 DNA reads TGTGCCAGCACCTACCGTGAGTCGTCTGAAGCTTTCTTT. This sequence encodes CASTYRESSEAFF.

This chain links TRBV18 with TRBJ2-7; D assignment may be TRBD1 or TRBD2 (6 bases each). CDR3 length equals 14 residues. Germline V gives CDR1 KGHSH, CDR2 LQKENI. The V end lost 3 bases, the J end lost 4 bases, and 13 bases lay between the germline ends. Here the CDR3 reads CASSPGGSLYEQYF. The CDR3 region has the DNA TGTGCCAGCTCACCGGGGGGCTCCTTATACGAGCAGTACTTC.

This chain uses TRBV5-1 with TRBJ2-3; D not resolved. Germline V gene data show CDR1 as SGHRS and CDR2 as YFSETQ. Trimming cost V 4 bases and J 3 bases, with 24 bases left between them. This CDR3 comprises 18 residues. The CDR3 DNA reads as TGCGCCAGCAGCCCCACCTACCGGGCCCCCTGGAGTACAGATACGCAGTATTTT. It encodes CASSPTYRAPWSTDTQYF.

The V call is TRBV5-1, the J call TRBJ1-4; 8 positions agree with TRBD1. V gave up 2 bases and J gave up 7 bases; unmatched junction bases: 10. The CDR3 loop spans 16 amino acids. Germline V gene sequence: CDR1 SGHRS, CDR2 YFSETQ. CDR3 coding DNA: TGCGCCAGCAGCTTAGCAGGGGGCTCAGTGGGTGAAAAACTGTTTTTT. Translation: CASSLAGGSVGEKLFF.

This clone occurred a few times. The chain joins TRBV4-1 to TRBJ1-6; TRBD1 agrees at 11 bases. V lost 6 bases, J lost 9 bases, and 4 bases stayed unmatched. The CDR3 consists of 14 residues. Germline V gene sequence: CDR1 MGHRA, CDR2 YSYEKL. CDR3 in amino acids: CASSSGTGGSPLHF. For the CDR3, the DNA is TGCGCCAGCAGTTCCGGGACAGGGGGTTCACCCCTCCACTTT.

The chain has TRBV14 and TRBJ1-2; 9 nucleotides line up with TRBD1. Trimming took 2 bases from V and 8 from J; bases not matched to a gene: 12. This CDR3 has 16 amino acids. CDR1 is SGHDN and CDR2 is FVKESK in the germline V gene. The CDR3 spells CASSQNLQGAGGGYTF. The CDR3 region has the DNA TGTGCCAGCAGCCAAAATTTACAGGGGGCCGGTGGAGGCTACACCTTC.

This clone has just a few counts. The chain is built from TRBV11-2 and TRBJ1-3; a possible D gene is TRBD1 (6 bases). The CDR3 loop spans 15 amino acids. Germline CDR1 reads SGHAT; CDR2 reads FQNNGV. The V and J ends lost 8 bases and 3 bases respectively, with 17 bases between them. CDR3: CASGRSQGYGNTIYF. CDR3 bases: TGTGCCAGCGGGAGATCACAGGGCTATGGAAACACCATATATTTT.

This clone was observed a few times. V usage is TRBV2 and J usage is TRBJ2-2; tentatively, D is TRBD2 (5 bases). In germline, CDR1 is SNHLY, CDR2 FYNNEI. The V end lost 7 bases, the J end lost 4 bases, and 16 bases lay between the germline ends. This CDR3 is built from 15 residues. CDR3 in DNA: TGTGCCAGCACCTACCAGGCGGGCTCCACCGGGGAGCTGTTTTTT. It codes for CASTYQAGSTGELFF.

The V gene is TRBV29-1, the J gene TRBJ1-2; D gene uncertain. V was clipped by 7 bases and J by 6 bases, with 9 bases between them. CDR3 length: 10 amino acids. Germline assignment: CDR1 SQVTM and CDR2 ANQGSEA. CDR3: CSAELDGYTF. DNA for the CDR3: TGCAGCGCCGAGTTGGATGGCTACACCTTC.

CDR3 loop: CASSYPRGRFGELFF. Written as DNA, the CDR3 is TGTGCCAGCAGTTACCCGCGGGGGCGATTCGGGGAGCTGTTTTTT. The chain uses TRBV6-2 or TRBV6-3 and TRBJ2-2, with D maybe TRBD2 (7 bases). Germline loops: CDR1 MNHEY, CDR2 SVGEGT. The length of the CDR3 is 15 residues. Trimming shortened V by 2 bases and J by 7 bases, and 14 bases separated the two germline ends.